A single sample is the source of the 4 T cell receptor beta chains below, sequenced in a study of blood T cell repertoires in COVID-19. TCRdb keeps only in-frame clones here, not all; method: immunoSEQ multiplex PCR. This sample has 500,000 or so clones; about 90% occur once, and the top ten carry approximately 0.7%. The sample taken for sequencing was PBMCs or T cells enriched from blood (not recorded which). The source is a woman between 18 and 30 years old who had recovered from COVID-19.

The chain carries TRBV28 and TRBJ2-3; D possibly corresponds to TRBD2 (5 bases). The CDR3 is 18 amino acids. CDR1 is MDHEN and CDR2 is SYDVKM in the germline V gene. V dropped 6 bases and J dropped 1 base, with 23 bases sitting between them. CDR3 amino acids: CASSPKARGSVGTDTQYF. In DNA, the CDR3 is TGTGCCAGCAGCCCCAAAGCTCGGGGAAGCGTCGGCACAGATACGCAGTATTTT.

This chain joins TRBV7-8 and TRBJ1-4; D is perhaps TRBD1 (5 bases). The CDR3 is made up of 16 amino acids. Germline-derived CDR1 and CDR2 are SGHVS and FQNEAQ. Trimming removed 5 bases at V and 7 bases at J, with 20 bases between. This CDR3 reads CASSPLPPGGGEKLFF. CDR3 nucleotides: TGTGCCAGCAGCCCCTTGCCCCCCGGGGGAGGTGAAAAACTGTTTTTT.

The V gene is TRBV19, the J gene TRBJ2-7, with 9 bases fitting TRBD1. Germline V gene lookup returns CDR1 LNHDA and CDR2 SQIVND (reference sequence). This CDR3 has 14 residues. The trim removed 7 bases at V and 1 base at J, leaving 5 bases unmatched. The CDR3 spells CASKLQGASYEQYF. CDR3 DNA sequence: TGTGCCAGTAAACTACAGGGGGCTTCCTACGAGCAGTACTTC.

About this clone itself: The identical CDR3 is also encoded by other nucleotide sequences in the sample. The CDR3 DNA is TGCGCCAGCAGCCCGGACAGTAGCAATCAGCCCCAGCATTTT. As protein: CASSPDSSNQPQHF. V is TRBV5-1 and J is TRBJ1-5; D perhaps matches TRBD1 (6 bases). The germline V gene has CDR1 SGHRS and CDR2 YFSETQ. The V end lost 4 bases, the J end lost 0 bases, and 8 bases lay between the germline ends. The length of the CDR3 is 14 residues.